The rows below give T cell receptor beta chains drawn from one sample of a study of PD-L1 blockade in urothelial cancer. TCRdb keeps only in-frame clones here, not all; method: immunoSEQ multiplex PCR. The sample carries about 50,000 clones, 70% to 80% recorded once. This specimen consisted of PBMCs, obtained around atezolizumab (anti-PD-L1) treatment. The origin of the receptors is a man between 70 and 80 years old with urothelial cancer. Both conserved end residues are part of each CDR3. The D gene is left open where the match is weak. A row's size may be missing; if present it is once, few, many or a size class.

TRBD1	TRBV19	TRBJ1-1	NA	TGTGCCAGTAGTATGCGGACAGGGTACACTGAAGCTTTCTTT	CASSMRTGYTEAFF
NA	TRBV4-1	TRBJ2-7	NA	TGCGCCAGCAGCCTCAGGGGCGAGCAGTACTTC	CASSLRGEQYF
TRBD1	TRBV19	TRBJ1-5	NA	TGTGCCACAGAGCCAAACACAGGGGGCGCAGGTGTAGGTGGCAATCAGCCCCAGCATTTT	CATEPNTGGAGVGGNQPQHF
TRBD2	TRBV4-1	TRBJ2-2	few	TGCGCCAGCAGCCAAGATTGGGGAGGGATAGCAGGGGGGGAGCTGTTTTTT	CASSQDWGGIAGGELFF
TRBD2	TRBV5-1	TRBJ2-7	NA	TGCGCCAGCAGTCTGACTAGCGGGAGTGGGTACGAGCAGTACTTC	CASSLTSGSGYEQYF
TRBD1	TRBV10-3	TRBJ2-1	few	TGTGCCTCGACAGGGGGCAGGGACGATGAGCAGTTCTTC	CASTGGRDDEQFF
TRBD2	TRBV28	TRBJ2-3	NA	TGTGCCAGCAGTTCAACTAGCGTAAGATACACAGATACGCAGTATTTT	CASSSTSVRYTDTQYF
TRBD1	TRBV6-1	TRBJ2-3	NA	TGTGCCATCCGAACGGGGACAGGGGTAGATACGCAGTATTTT	CAIRTGTGVDTQYF
TRBD1	TRBV14	TRBJ2-7	NA	TGTGCCAGCAGCCAAGGGGACAGACAGTACTTC	CASSQGDRQYF
NA	TRBV7-9	TRBJ2-2	NA	TGTGCCAGCAGCTTAGCCGTCCCCGGGGAGCTGTTTTTT	CASSLAVPGELFF
TRBD1	TRBV28	TRBJ2-7	NA	TGTGCCAGCAGTTTCTCAGGGGGCGCGTACGAGCAGTACTTC	CASSFSGGAYEQYF
TRBD1	TRBV9	TRBJ1-2	medium-sized	TGTGCCAGCAGCGAGCTGGGACAGAGCAACTATGGCTACACCTTC	CASSELGQSNYGYTF
NA	TRBV2	TRBJ1-4	NA	TGTGCCAGCCGCGCCTCCCCTGGTGAAAAACTGTTTTTT	CASRASPGEKLFF
NA	TRBV19	TRBJ1-3	NA	TGTGCCAGTAGTACCTTCGTTCTCTCTGGAAACACCATATATTTT	CASSTFVLSGNTIYF
NA	TRBV5-6	TRBJ2-2	NA	TGTGCCAGCAGCTTGGGTGCGGGGACGAACACCGGGGAGCTGTTTTTT	CASSLGAGTNTGELFF
NA	TRBV5-5	TRBJ1-3	NA	TGTGCCAGCAGCTTAACACCCAGGGAAAGCTCTGGAAACACCATATATTTT	CASSLTPRESSGNTIYF
NA	TRBV10-3	TRBJ2-3	NA	TGTGCCATCAGTACCGGACAGAAGGGAGATACGCAGTATTTT	CAISTGQKGDTQYF
NA	TRBV10-1	TRBJ2-1	NA	TGCGCCAGCAGTGCTACCCGGAGGGCCGGAGAAAATGAGCAGTTCTTC	CASSATRRAGENEQFF
TRBD1	TRBV19	TRBJ1-1	NA	TGTGCCAGTAGTACGACAGGGAACGCTGAAGCTTTCTTT	CASSTTGNAEAFF
TRBD1	TRBV5-4	TRBJ1-2	NA	TGTGCCAGCAGCTTGTGGTGGACAGGGGCTGGCTACACCTTC	CASSLWWTGAGYTF
NA	TRBV19	TRBJ1-5	NA	TGTGCCAGTATCATGGACAGCGATAGCAATCAGCCCCAGCATTTT	CASIMDSDSNQPQHF
NA	TRBV7-3	TRBJ1-4	once	TGTGCCAGCAGTCTGGACAGCAATGAAAAACTGTTTTTT	CASSLDSNEKLFF
NA	TRBV6-1	TRBJ1-5	NA	TGTGCCAGCAGTGAAACGACAGCTTATCAGCCCCAGCATTTT	CASSETTAYQPQHF
NA	TRBV15	TRBJ2-4	NA	TGTGCCACCAGCGTGGCAGGATCAGCCAAAAACATTCAGTACTTC	CATSVAGSAKNIQYF
TRBD1	TRBV5-1	TRBJ2-3	NA	TGCGCCAGCAGACTAGGGACAGGGGACACAGATACGCAGTATTTT	CASRLGTGDTDTQYF
NA	TRBV5-1	TRBJ2-5	NA	TGCGCCAGCAGCTTGCTGTCAGGCGAAGAGACCCAGTACTTC	CASSLLSGEETQYF
NA	TRBV28	TRBJ2-3	NA	TGTGCCAGCACCCGAAGTGGTGGAGGCAGCACAGATACGCAGTATTTT	CASTRSGGGSTDTQYF
NA	TRBV9	TRBJ2-1	once	TGTGCCAGCAGCCGTAAGCGGCTAGCGTTTGATGAGCAGTTCTTC	CASSRKRLAFDEQFF
NA	TRBV5-1	TRBJ2-5	NA	TGCGCCAGCAGCTTGGGGCCCCAAGAGACCCAGTACTTC	CASSLGPQETQYF
TRBD2	TRBV10-3	TRBJ2-7	NA	TGTGCCATTCAAGCGGGAGCAACCTACGAGCAGTACTTC	CAIQAGATYEQYF
TRBD2	TRBV28	TRBJ2-1	NA	TGTGCCAGCAGCCCCAGCGGGAGGGCCATTGAGCAGTTCTTC	CASSPSGRAIEQFF
NA	TRBV6-5	TRBJ2-1	once	TGTGCCAGCAGGCGGGACAGCCTCTCCTACAATGAGCAGTTCTTC	CASRRDSLSYNEQFF
TRBD2	TRBV19	TRBJ2-1	NA	TGTGCCAGTAGGCCCGGGACTAGCGGTTACAATGAGCAGTTCTTC	CASRPGTSGYNEQFF
NA	TRBV15	TRBJ1-2	once	TGTGCCACCAGCAGCCCGACAGGTGGAGGCCATGGCTACACCTTC	CATSSPTGGGHGYTF
TRBD2	TRBV7-9	TRBJ2-7	few	TGTGCCAGCAGCTCCGGGACTAGCGGATTCTACGAGCAGTACTTC	CASSSGTSGFYEQYF
TRBD1	TRBV9	TRBJ2-7	few	TGTGCCAGCAGCGTGACCCCGGGACAGGGCGTTTACGAGCAGTACTTC	CASSVTPGQGVYEQYF
NA	TRBV7-8	TRBJ2-7	NA	TGTGCCAGCAGCTTAGGGAGCAGAGACGGCGAGCAGTACTTC	CASSLGSRDGEQYF
NA	TRBV4-2	TRBJ2-3	once	TGTGCCAGCAGCCAAGATCTGTATATTGGGGCAGGGAATCCTGAGGATACGCAGTATTTT	CASSQDLYIGAGNPEDTQYF
TRBD2	TRBV5-4	TRBJ2-1	many	TGTGCCAGCAGCTTGGGTGAACTAGCGGGAGACAATGAGCAGTTCTTC	CASSLGELAGDNEQFF
NA	TRBV30	TRBJ2-7	NA	TGTGCCTGCACCGCGCAGGGAGGCGAGCAGTACTTC	CACTAQGGEQYF
TRBD1	TRBV9	TRBJ1-1	NA	TGTGCCAGCAGCGTAGACCAGGGGGCGATCACTGAAGCTTTCTTT	CASSVDQGAITEAFF
TRBD1	TRBV28	TRBJ1-1	NA	TGTGCCAGCAGGACCGCCCAGGGACAGTCGAACACTGAAGCTTTCTTT	CASRTAQGQSNTEAFF
TRBD1	TRBV28	TRBJ1-5	NA	TGTGCCAGTAGGACAGGCACTAATCAGCCCCAGCATTTT	CASRTGTNQPQHF
NA	TRBV9	TRBJ2-5	NA	TGTGCCAGCAGCGTACTAGAAGAGACCCAGTACTTC	CASSVLEETQYF
NA	TRBV19	TRBJ2-5	NA	TGTGCCAGTAGCCGGAATTCAAGAGGGACCCAGTACTTC	CASSRNSRGTQYF
NA	TRBV5-6	TRBJ2-1	NA	TGTGCCAGCAGCCCGACACCGGGACAATACAATGAGCAGTTCTTC	CASSPTPGQYNEQFF
NA	TRBV11-2	TRBJ1-3	NA	TGTGCCAGCAGCTTAGATGGGACTTTCTCTGGAAACACCATATATTTT	CASSLDGTFSGNTIYF
TRBD1	TRBV28	TRBJ2-7	NA	TGTGCCAGCTGCGCCTTCGAACAGGGGCTAAACGAGCAGTACTTC	CASCAFEQGLNEQYF
NA	TRBV19	TRBJ1-5	NA	TGTGCCAGTAGTCCACCTAGAAGGAGCAGCAATCAGCCCCAGCATTTT	CASSPPRRSSNQPQHF